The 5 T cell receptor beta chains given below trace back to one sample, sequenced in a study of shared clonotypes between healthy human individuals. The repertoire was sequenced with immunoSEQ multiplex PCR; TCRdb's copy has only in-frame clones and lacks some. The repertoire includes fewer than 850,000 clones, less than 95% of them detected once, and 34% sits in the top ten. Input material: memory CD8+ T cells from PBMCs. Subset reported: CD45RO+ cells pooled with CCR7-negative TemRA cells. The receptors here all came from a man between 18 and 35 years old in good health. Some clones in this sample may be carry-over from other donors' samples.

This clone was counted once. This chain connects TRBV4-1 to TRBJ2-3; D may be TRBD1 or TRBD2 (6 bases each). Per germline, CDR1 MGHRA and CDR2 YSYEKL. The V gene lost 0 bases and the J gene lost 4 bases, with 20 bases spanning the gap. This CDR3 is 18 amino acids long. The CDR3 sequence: CASSQDYVKGGRADTQYF. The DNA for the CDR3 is TGCGCCAGCAGCCAAGATTACGTGAAGGGGGGCAGGGCAGATACGCAGTATTTT.

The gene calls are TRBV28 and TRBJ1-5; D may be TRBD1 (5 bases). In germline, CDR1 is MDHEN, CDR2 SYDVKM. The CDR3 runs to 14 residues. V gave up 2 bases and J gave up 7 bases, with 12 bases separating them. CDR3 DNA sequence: TGTGCCAGCAGTTTAACACAGGCAGACCAGCCCCAGCATTTT. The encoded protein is CASSLTQADQPQHF.

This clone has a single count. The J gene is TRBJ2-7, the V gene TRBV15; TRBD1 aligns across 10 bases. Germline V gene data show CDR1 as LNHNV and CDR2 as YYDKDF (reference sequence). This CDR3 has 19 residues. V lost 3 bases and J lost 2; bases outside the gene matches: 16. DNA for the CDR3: TGTGCCACCAGCAGTAAAGACAGGGGGCGCACGGGCGAGCCCTACGAGCAGTACTTC. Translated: CATSSKDRGRTGEPYEQYF.

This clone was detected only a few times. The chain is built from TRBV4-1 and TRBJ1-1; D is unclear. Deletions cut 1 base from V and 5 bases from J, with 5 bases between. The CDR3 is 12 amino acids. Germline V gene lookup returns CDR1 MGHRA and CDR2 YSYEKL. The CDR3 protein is CASSQAGTEAFF. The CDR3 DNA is TGCGCCAGCAGCCAAGCCGGGACTGAAGCTTTCTTT.

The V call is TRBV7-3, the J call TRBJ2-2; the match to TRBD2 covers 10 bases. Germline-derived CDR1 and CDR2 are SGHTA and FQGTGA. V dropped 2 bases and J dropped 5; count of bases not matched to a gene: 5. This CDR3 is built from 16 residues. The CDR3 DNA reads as TGTGCCAGCAGCTTATTGGCTAGCGGGAGTACCGGGGAGCTGTTTTTT. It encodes CASSLLASGSTGELFF.